These 18 T cell receptor beta chains were sequenced from one sample in a study of T cell responses to AZD1222 COVID-19 vaccine. The assay was immunoSEQ multiplex PCR, and TCRdb's table has in-frame clones only and misses some. The table lists approximately 180,000 clones, over 80% of them singletons. Sequenced here: peripheral blood, sampled on day 0 of AZD1222 vaccination. All receptors come from an adult in good health.

This chain connects TRBV5-1 to TRBJ2-7; 15 positions match TRBD2. Germline-derived CDR1 and CDR2 are SGHRS and YFSETQ. V lost 4 bases and J lost 1; bases outside the gene matches: 6. The CDR3 length is 17 residues. This chain's CDR3 is CASSPGTSGGRSYEQYF. The CDR3 coding sequence is TGCGCCAGCAGCCCTGGGACTAGCGGGGGGCGGTCCTACGAGCAGTACTTC.

CDR3 nucleotide sequence: TGTGCCAGCAGCTTGTCTTTGGACTCCTACTATGGCTACACCTTC. Translation gives CASSLSLDSYYGYTF. The rearrangement joins TRBV5-4 to TRBJ1-2, with D unresolved. The CDR3 sequence is 15 residues long. V was cut by 1 base and J by 3 bases, with 13 bases left in between. The germline CDR1 and CDR2 sequences are SGHNT and YYREEE (reference sequence).

The CDR3 sequence: CASRLTNSPLHF. The CDR3, as DNA: TGTGCCAGCAGGCTTACGAATTCACCCCTCCACTTT. The rearrangement uses TRBV6-5 and TRBJ1-6; no clear D. Trimming shortened V by 6 bases and J by 7 bases, and 7 bases separated the two germline ends. Germline CDR1 MNHEY, CDR2 SVGAGI. The CDR3 runs to 12 residues.

Notes on this clone: The junction departs from germline at one end; a sequencing error may be responsible. The chain recombines TRBV7-7 with TRBJ2-7; D is undetermined. The CDR3 is made up of 13 amino acids. Germline V gives CDR1 SSHAT, CDR2 FNYEAQ (reference sequence). The CDR3 bases are TGTGCTAGCAGCTCCCAGGACGGGTACGAGCAGTACTTC. It encodes CASSSQDGYEQYF.

This clone showed up just a few times. The chain recombines TRBV4-2 with TRBJ1-6, with 8 bases identical to TRBD1. Per the germline V gene, CDR1 is LGHNA and CDR2 is YNFKEQ. J was trimmed by 0 bases and V by 4 bases; bases with no gene match: 8. This CDR3 comprises 18 residues. CDR3 loop: CASSLGPDRDSYNSPLHF. CDR3 sequence (DNA): TGTGCCAGCAGCCTGGGCCCGGACAGGGACTCCTATAATTCACCCCTCCACTTT.

The chain couples TRBV28 to TRBJ2-7; TRBD1 is a possible D gene (5 bases). The ends were cut back, 3 bases at V and 1 base at J, with 10 bases in the middle. The V gene's germline CDR1 is MDHEN and CDR2 SYDVKM. The CDR3 spans 14 residues. CDR3 sequence reads: CASSFTGFSYEQYF. CDR3 in DNA: TGTGCCAGCAGTTTCACAGGCTTTTCCTACGAGCAGTACTTC.

The chain is built from TRBV6-5 and TRBJ2-7; 9 nucleotides line up with TRBD2. The junction had 8 bases not matched to a gene; V was cut back by 10 bases and J by 4 bases. This CDR3 has 13 residues. From germline, CDR1 is MNHEY and CDR2 SVGAGI. The CDR3 sequence: CATRAGGRYEQYF. In nucleotides, the CDR3 is TGTGCCACCCGCGCGGGGGGGAGGTACGAGCAGTACTTC.

The V gene is TRBV10-3, the J gene TRBJ1-3; D not certain. CDR3 size: 13 residues. Germline CDR1 reads ENHRY; CDR2 reads SYGVKD. Trimming removed 4 bases at V and 4 bases at J, with 8 bases between. The DNA of the CDR3 is TGTGCCATCAGTGGTGGGTACGGAAACACCATATATTTT. Amino acids: CAISGGYGNTIYF.

This clone was seen more than once but under ten times. The chain is built from TRBV30 and TRBJ2-5; D is ambiguous. This CDR3 spans 11 amino acids. Trimming shortened V by 3 bases and J by 2 bases, and 4 bases separated the two germline ends. CDR1 is GTSNPN and CDR2 is SVGIG in the germline V gene (reference sequence). CDR3 amino acids: CAWSRQETQYF. The CDR3 nucleotides are TGTGCCTGGAGCCGTCAAGAGACCCAGTACTTC.

In DNA form, the CDR3 reads TGTGCCAGCAGGCTACAGGGGGCTGATCGCTACACCTTC. This gives the protein CASRLQGADRYTF. The rearrangement uses TRBV28 and TRBJ1-2; 9 positions match TRBD1. From germline, CDR1 is MDHEN and CDR2 SYDVKM. The length of the CDR3 is 13 residues. The J segment lost 9 bases and the V segment lost 6 bases, leaving 8 bases of the junction unmatched.

The rearrangement uses TRBV28 and TRBJ1-5; unclear D gene. CDR3 size: 13 residues. The V gene's germline CDR1 is MDHEN and CDR2 SYDVKM. V was trimmed by 3 bases and J by 7 bases, leaving 10 bases between them. CDR3 nucleotides: TGTGCCAGCAGTTTCGGAGGGAAACAGCCCCAGCATTTT. It encodes CASSFGGKQPQHF. The full variable domain, rest sourced from reference TRBV28 and TRBJ1-5, is DVKVTQSSRYLVKRTGEKVFLECVQDMDHENMFWYRQDPGLGLRLIYFSYDVKMKEKGDIPEGYSVSREKKERFSLILESASTNQTSMYLCASSFGGKQPQHFGDGTRLSIL.

This clone was counted a single time. The chain employs TRBV29-1 and TRBJ2-5; D remains ambiguous. The CDR3 is 14 amino acids. V was pared by 6 bases and J by 4 bases, with 18 bases between. Germline-derived CDR1 and CDR2 are SQVTM and ANQGSEA. CDR3 nucleotides: TGCAGCGTCACGCCCGCTTCAACGGGAGAGACCCAGTACTTC. It translates to CSVTPASTGETQYF.

The chain joins TRBV5-8 to TRBJ1-1; no reliable D call. Germline CDR1 reads SGHTS; CDR2 reads YDEGEE. The V end was cut by 3 bases, the J end by 1 base, with 19 bases between. The CDR3 consists of 17 residues. CDR3 loop: CASSSLRLRTENTEAFF. In DNA form, the CDR3 reads TGTGCCAGCAGCTCCTTGCGATTAAGGACGGAGAACACTGAAGCTTTCTTT.

This clone appeared a single time. The J gene is TRBJ2-3, the V gene TRBV6-5, with D possibly being TRBD1 or TRBD2 (5 bases each). This CDR3 spans 14 amino acids. Germline CDR1 is MNHEY and CDR2 is SVGAGI. The V end lost 4 bases, the J end lost 0 bases, and 8 bases lay between the germline ends. The CDR3 nucleotides are TGTGCCAGCAGTTTACGGGACAGCACAGATACGCAGTATTTT. Translated, it gives CASSLRDSTDTQYF.

This clone was seen more than once but under ten times. The chain has TRBV3-1 (or the pseudogene TRBV3-2) and TRBJ2-7; 9 positions agree with TRBD2. The CDR3 has 15 residues. The J segment lost 6 bases and the V segment lost 1 base, leaving 7 bases of the junction unmatched. Germline V gene sequence: CDR1 LGHDT, CDR2 YNNKEL (reference sequence). Written as DNA, the CDR3 is TGTGCCAGCAGCCAAGTATTTGGCGGGAGGGGCGAGCAGTACTTC. It encodes CASSQVFGGRGEQYF.

This chain links TRBV28 with TRBJ2-5; the match to TRBD2 covers 8 bases. Per germline, CDR1 MDHEN and CDR2 SYDVKM. The CDR3 is 14 residues long. V gave up 4 bases and J gave up 4 bases; unmatched junction bases: 5. CDR3 nucleotides: TGTGCCAGCAGTTCCGGCGGGAGGCGAGAGACCCAGTACTTC. Translating gives CASSSGGRRETQYF.

V is TRBV6-2 or TRBV6-3 and J is TRBJ2-5, with TRBD2 identical over 9 bases. V trimming: 2 bases; J trimming: 2 bases; junction bases outside the gene matches: 3. CDR1 MNHEY and CDR2 SVGEGT come from the germline V gene. The CDR3 is 15 amino acids. The CDR3 nucleotides read TGTGCCAGCAGTTACCGAGCGGGAGGTCAAGAGACCCAGTACTTC. Translation gives CASSYRAGGQETQYF.

The CDR3 here is CASSFFTRGDDYGYTF. The CDR3 bases are TGTGCCAGCAGCTTTTTTACGCGGGGGGACGACTATGGCTACACCTTC. The chain recombines TRBV7-2 with TRBJ1-2; D is possibly TRBD1 (5 bases). CDR1 is SGHTA, CDR2 FQGNSA, per germline. The CDR3 is 16 residues long. V shed 3 bases and J shed 3 bases, with 17 bases lying between them.